One sample yielded the 6 T cell receptor beta chains listed below, sequenced in a study of blood T cell repertoires in COVID-19. This table comes from immunoSEQ multiplex PCR, and its TCRdb copy is limited to in-frame clones, with some not included. The sample includes 100,000 to 150,000 clones, more than 75% of them seen just once. Sequenced sample: peripheral blood. The receptors originated from a man aged 45-60 years with acute or convalescent COVID-19.

This clone appeared a single time. This CDR3 reads CASSPMGGLNYGYTF. Here the CDR3 DNA reads TGTGCCAGCAGCCCAATGGGGGGACTCAACTATGGCTACACCTTC. The V call is TRBV9, the J call TRBJ1-2; D possibly corresponds to TRBD1 (5 bases). V gave up 4 bases and J gave up 2 bases, with 15 bases separating them. The CDR3 length is 15 residues. CDR1 and CDR2 (germline): SGDLS, YYNGEE.

The genes are TRBV7-2 and TRBJ2-1, with 10 positions matching TRBD2. V shed 3 bases, J shed 9 bases, and the junction held 11 bases outside the gene matches. CDR3 length: 16 amino acids. Germline CDR1 is SGHTA and CDR2 is FQGNSA. CDR3 nucleotide sequence: TGTGCCAGCAGCTTTTTCTCAAGCGGGAGGGCCCTTGAGCAGTTCTTC. Protein sequence: CASSFFSSGRALEQFF.

The chain carries TRBV5-1 and TRBJ2-3; 10 bases agree with TRBD2. Germline CDR1 reads SGHRS; CDR2 reads YFSETQ. Losses at the gene ends were 1 base for V and 1 base for J; bases not matched to a gene: 9. CDR3 size: 18 residues. CDR3 protein: CASSLLASGRARTDTQYF. The CDR3 nucleotides are TGCGCCAGCAGCTTGTTAGCTAGCGGGAGAGCACGCACAGATACGCAGTATTTT.

The genes are TRBV27 and TRBJ2-5, with a tentative D call TRBD2 (6 bases). This CDR3 is built from 13 residues. Trimming stripped 7 bases from V and 5 bases from J, with 14 bases between. Germline V gives CDR1 MNHEY, CDR2 SMNVEV (reference sequence). CDR3 in DNA: TGTGCCAGCACGCGCGTTGGAGGGGAGACCCAGTACTTC. As protein: CASTRVGGETQYF.

This clone appeared once. This chain joins TRBV6-2 or TRBV6-3 and TRBJ2-7; D is perhaps TRBD2 (5 bases). The CDR3 has 17 residues. Germline V gene lookup returns CDR1 MNHEY and CDR2 SVGEGT. Deletions cut 5 bases from V and 3 bases from J, with 23 bases between. The CDR3 DNA reads as TGTGCCAGCAGTCAACCGTGGACGGCGGCCGAGGGCTACGAGCAGTACTTC. This translates into CASSQPWTAAEGYEQYF.

This clone was recorded a few times. The chain joins TRBV5-4 to TRBJ2-7, with D possibly TRBD2 on 7 matching bases. V dropped 4 bases and J dropped 6 bases, with 14 bases sitting between them. Germline lookup yields CDR1 SGHNT and CDR2 YYREEE (reference sequence). This CDR3 is 13 amino acids long. The CDR3 here is CASSRGGGAEQYF. CDR3 sequence (DNA): TGTGCCAGCAGCCGGGGAGGGGGTGCCGAGCAGTACTTC.